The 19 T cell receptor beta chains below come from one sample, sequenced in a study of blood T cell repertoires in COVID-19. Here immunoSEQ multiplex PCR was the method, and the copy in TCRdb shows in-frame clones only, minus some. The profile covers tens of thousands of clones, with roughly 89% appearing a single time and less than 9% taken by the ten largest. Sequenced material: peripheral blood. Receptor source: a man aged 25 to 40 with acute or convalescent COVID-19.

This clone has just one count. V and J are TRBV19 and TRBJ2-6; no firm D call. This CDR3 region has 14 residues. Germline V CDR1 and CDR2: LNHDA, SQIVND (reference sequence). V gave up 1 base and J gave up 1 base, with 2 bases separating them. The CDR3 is CASSIVSGANVLTF. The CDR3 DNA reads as TGTGCCAGTAGTATAGTATCTGGGGCCAACGTCCTGACTTTC.

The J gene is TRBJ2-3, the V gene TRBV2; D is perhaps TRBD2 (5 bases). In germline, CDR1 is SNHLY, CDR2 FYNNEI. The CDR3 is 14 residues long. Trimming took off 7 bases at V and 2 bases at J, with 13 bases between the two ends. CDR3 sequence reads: CASIHKRATDTQYF. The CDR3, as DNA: TGTGCCAGCATTCACAAGAGGGCCACAGATACGCAGTATTTT.

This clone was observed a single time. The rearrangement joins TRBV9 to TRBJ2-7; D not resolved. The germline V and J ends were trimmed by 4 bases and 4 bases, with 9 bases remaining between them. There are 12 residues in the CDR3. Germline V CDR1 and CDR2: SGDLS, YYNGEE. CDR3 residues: CASSPREYEQYF. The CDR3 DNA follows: TGTGCCAGCAGCCCACGCGAGTACGAGCAGTACTTC.

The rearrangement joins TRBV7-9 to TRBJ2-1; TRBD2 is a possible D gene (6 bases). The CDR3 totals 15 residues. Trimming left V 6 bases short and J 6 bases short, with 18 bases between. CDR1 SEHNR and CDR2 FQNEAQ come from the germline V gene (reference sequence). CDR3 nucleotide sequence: TGTGCCAGCAGGGCCTCTTGGGAGGCGCGCAATGAGCAGTTCTTC. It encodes CASRASWEARNEQFF.

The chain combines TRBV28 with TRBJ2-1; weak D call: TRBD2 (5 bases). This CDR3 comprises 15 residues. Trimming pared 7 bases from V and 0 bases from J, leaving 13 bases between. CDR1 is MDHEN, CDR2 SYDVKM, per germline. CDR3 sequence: CASTLTGSSYNEQFF. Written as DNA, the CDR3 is TGTGCCAGCACCTTGACGGGGAGCTCCTACAATGAGCAGTTCTTC.

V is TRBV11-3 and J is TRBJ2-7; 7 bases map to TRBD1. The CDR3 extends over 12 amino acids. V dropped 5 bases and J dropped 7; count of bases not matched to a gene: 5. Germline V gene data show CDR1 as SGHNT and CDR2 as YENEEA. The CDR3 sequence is CASSDHRGEQYF. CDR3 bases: TGTGCCAGCAGCGACCACAGGGGTGAGCAGTACTTC.

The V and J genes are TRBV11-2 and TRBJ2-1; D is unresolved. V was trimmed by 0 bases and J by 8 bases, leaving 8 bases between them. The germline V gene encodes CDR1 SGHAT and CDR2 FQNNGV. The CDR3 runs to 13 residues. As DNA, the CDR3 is TGTGCCAGCAGCTTAGAACGGTCCGATGAGCAGTTCTTC. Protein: CASSLERSDEQFF.

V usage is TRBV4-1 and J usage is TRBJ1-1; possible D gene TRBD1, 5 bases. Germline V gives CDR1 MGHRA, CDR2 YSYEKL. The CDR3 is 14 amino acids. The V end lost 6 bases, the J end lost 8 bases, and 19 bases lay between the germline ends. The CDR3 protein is CASRPPGGDREAFF. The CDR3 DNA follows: TGCGCCAGCAGACCGCCCGGGGGAGACAGAGAAGCTTTCTTT.

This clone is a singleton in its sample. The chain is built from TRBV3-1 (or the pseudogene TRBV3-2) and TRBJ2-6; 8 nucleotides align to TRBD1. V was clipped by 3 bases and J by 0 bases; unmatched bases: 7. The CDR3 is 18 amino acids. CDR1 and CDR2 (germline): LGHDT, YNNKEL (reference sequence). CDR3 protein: CASSHYRGFLSGANVLTF. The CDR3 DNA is TGTGCCAGCAGCCATTACAGGGGGTTCCTCTCTGGGGCCAACGTCCTGACTTTC.

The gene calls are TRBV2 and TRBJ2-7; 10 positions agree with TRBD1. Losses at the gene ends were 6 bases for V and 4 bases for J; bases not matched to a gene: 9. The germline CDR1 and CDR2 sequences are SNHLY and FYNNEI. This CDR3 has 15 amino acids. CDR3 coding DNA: TGTGCCAGCAGCGCCCCCGGGACAGGGGTGTACGAGCAGTACTTC. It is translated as CASSAPGTGVYEQYF.

CDR3 nucleotides: TGTGCCAGCAGCACCGGGGATGTTCCTCTAAACATTCAGTACTTC. This sequence encodes CASSTGDVPLNIQYF. The chain employs TRBV9 and TRBJ2-4; D perhaps matches TRBD2 (5 bases). The CDR3 runs to 15 residues. Germline CDR1 SGDLS, CDR2 YYNGEE. The V end was cut by 4 bases, the J end by 6 bases, with 17 bases between.

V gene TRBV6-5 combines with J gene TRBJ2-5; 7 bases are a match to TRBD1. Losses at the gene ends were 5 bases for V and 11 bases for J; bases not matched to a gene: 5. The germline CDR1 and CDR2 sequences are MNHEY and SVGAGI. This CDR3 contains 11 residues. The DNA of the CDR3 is TGTGCCAGCAGTCCCCCGGGACAGCAGTACTTC. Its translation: CASSPPGQQYF.

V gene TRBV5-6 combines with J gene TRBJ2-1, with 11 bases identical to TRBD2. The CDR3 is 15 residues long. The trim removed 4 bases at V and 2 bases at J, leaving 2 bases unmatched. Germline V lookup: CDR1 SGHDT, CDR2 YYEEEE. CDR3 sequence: CASSPGLAAYNEQFF. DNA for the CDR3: TGTGCCAGCAGCCCGGGACTAGCGGCCTACAATGAGCAGTTCTTC.

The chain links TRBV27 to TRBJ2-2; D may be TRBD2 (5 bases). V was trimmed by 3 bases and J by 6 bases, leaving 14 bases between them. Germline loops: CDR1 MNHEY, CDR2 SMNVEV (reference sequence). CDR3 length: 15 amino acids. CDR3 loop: CASSFWRRGSGELFF. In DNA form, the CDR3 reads TGTGCCAGCAGTTTCTGGAGACGGGGTTCCGGGGAGCTGTTTTTT.

The CDR3 nucleotides read TGTGCCAGCAGTATCCTAGCGGGAGGAACCGGGGAGCTGTTTTTT. Translation: CASSILAGGTGELFF. The chain is built from TRBV6-6 and TRBJ2-2, with 11 nucleotides matching TRBD2. The trim removed 5 bases at V and 5 bases at J, leaving 4 bases unmatched. Per germline, CDR1 MNHNY and CDR2 SVGAGI (reference sequence). This CDR3 spans 15 amino acids.

Written as DNA, the CDR3 is TGTGCCAGCAGTCCAGGGATGAATTCACCCCTCCACTTT. Translating it yields CASSPGMNSPLHF. The J gene is TRBJ1-6, the V gene TRBV6-5; D is possibly TRBD1 (5 bases). The CDR3 covers 13 residues. Germline loops: CDR1 MNHEY, CDR2 SVGAGI. V was shortened by 5 bases and J by 7 bases, with 9 bases between the two germline ends.

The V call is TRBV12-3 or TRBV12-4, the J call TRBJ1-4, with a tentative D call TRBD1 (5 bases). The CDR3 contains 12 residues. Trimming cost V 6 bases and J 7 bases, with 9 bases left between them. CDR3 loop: CASSMGGEKLFF. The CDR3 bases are TGTGCCAGCAGCATGGGGGGTGAAAAACTGTTTTTT.

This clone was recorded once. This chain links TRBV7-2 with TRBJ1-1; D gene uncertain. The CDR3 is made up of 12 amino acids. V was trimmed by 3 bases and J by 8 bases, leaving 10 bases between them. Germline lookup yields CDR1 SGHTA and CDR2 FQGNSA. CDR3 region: CASSFLSLEAFF. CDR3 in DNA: TGTGCCAGCAGCTTCTTGTCTCTCGAAGCTTTCTTT.

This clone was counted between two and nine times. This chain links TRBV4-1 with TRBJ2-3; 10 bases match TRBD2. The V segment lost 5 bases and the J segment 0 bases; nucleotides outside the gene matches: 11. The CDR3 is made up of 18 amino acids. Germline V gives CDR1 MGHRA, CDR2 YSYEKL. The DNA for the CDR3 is TGCGCCAGCAGCAAACTTAGGACTAGCGGCTCTAGCACAGATACGCAGTATTTT. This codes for CASSKLRTSGSSTDTQYF.